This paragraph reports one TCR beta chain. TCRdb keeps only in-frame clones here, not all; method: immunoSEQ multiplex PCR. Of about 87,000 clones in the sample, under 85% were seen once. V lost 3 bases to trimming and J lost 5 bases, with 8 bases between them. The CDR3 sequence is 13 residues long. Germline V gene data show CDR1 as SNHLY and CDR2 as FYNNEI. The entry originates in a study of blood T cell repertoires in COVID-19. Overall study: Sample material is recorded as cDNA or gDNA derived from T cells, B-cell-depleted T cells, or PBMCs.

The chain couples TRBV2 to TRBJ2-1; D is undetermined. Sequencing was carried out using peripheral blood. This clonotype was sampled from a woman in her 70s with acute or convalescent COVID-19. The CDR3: CASSETRNNEQFF. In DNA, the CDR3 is TGTGCCAGCAGTGAGACCAGGAACAATGAGCAGTTCTTC.